This TCR beta chain was observed in a study of cytomegalovirus exposure and HLA in healthy donors. Study-wide background: Clustering assigned around 77% of the 350 to 400 genotyped donors to the Caucasian-associated ancestry cluster.

Germline CDR1 is GTSNPN and CDR2 is SVGIG (reference sequence). The V and J ends lost 3 bases and 1 base, in that order; junction bases with no gene match: 8. The CDR3 has 15 residues. Study observations and caveats: Within an earlier analysis, most TCR beta V segments proved productive either about 87% or about 30% of the time.

Notes on this clone: Its antigen is unidentified.

The PCR employed 60 Vbeta primers together with 13 Jbeta primers. Libraries were prepared by immunoSEQ multiplex PCR; TCRdb keeps only in-frame clonotypes and omits some of them. The sample lists some 140,000 clones; 75% to 90% were seen once. Specimen: PBMCs. The J gene is TRBJ1-1, the V gene TRBV30; TRBD1 aligns across 7 bases. The clonotype comes from a woman aged 30 to 39 in good health and CMV-seropositive. CDR3 nucleotide sequence: TGTGCCTGGAGCAGACAGGGAAGGGGGAACACTGAAGCTTTCTTT. It codes for CAWSRQGRGNTEAFF. The full variable domain, in which reference TRBV30 and TRBJ1-1 provide the parts outside the CDR3, is SQTIHQWPATLVQPVGSPLSLECTVEGTSNPNLYWYRQAAGRGLQLLFYSVGIGQISSEVPQNLSASRPQDRQFILSSKKLLLSDSGFYLCAWSRQGRGNTEAFFGQGTRLTVV.